The 27 T cell receptor beta chains given below trace back to one sample, sequenced in a study of blood T cells in healthy people across ages. A second PCR, run for roughly 7 to 11 cycles, used a sample-barcoded 5' primer plus a J-beta primer mix. Via MiXCR, TCRdb re-called the 5' RACE reads, giving one row per CDR3 protein. The data show about 600,000 distinct CDR3 sequences, more than 45% seen once. Material for sequencing was blood. Source of these receptors: an elderly man in good health.

This rearrangement joins TRBV7-8 to TRBJ2-5; D not certain. Germline V gene lookup returns CDR1 SGHVS and CDR2 FQNEAQ. The V end lost 1 base, the J end lost 2 bases, and 14 bases lay between the germline ends. This CDR3 has 16 residues. The CDR3 is CASSLVKQKTQETQYF. In DNA form, the CDR3 reads TGTGCCAGCAGCTTAGTAAAGCAGAAAACGCAAGAGACCCAGTACTTC. Based on the CDR3 plus reference TRBV7-8 and TRBJ2-5, the full variable domain is GAGVSQSPRYKVAKRGQDVALRCDPISGHVSLFWYQQALGQGPEFLTYFQNEAQLDKSGLPSDRFFAERPEGSVSTLKIQRTQQEDSAVYLCASSLVKQKTQETQYFGPGTRLLVL.

This clonotype showed up many times. The rearrangement joins TRBV7-2 to TRBJ1-1; D not resolved. CDR1 is SGHTA and CDR2 is FQGNSA in the germline V gene. V gave up 5 bases and J gave up 10 bases, with 20 bases separating them. The CDR3 covers 14 residues. This CDR3 reads CASSPYNSLGIAFF. Written as DNA, the CDR3 is TGTGCCAGCAGCCCCTATAATTCCCTCGGAATAGCTTTCTTT.

The rearrangement links TRBV5-1 to TRBJ2-5; 13 bases fit TRBD2. The junction had 1 base not matched to a gene; V was cut back by 0 bases and J by 2 bases. Germline values: CDR1 SGHRS, CDR2 YFSETQ. CDR3 length: 16 amino acids. CDR3 in amino acids: CASSLGLAGGQETQYF. The DNA of the CDR3 is TGCGCCAGCAGCTTGGGACTAGCGGGGGGTCAAGAGACCCAGTACTTC.

The genes are TRBV9 and TRBJ2-1; D is perhaps TRBD2 (6 bases). The CDR3 is 15 amino acids. V was clipped by 3 bases and J by 0 bases, with 10 bases between them. Germline loops: CDR1 SGDLS, CDR2 YYNGEE. CDR3 bases: TGTGCCAGCAGCGGGACTAACGACTCCTACAATGAGCAGTTCTTC. Its translation is CASSGTNDSYNEQFF.

CDR3 region: CASSFGQGLTYEQYF. The CDR3 nucleotides are TGTGCCAGCAGCTTCGGACAGGGGTTGACCTACGAGCAGTACTTC. This chain joins TRBV5-5 and TRBJ2-5, with 9 positions matching TRBD1. The DNA matches TRBJ2-7 better at its end, which makes the J call doubtful. The CDR3 consists of 15 residues. Germline loops: CDR1 SGHKS, CDR2 YYEKEE (reference sequence).

The V and J genes are TRBV30 and TRBJ2-7; maybe TRBD2 (5 bases). Germline lookup yields CDR1 GTSNPN and CDR2 SVGIG (reference sequence). CDR3 length equals 14 residues. V dropped 3 bases and J dropped 4 bases, with 16 bases sitting between them. In nucleotides, the CDR3 is TGTGCCTGGAGAGGGAGCACTAGGTTGTACGAGCAGTACTTC. Translation gives CAWRGSTRLYEQYF. The full variable domain, rest sourced from reference TRBV30 and TRBJ2-7, is SQTIHQWPATLVQPVGSPLSLECTVEGTSNPNLYWYRQAAGRGLQLLFYSVGIGQISSEVPQNLSASRPQDRQFILSSKKLLLSDSGFYLCAWRGSTRLYEQYFGPGTRLTVT.

This clonotype was counted only a few times. This chain uses TRBV12-5 with TRBJ2-3; possible D gene TRBD1, 5 bases. Between the trimmed V and J ends, which lost 4 bases and 10 bases, there was a span of 9 bases. CDR1 and CDR2 (germline): LGHNT, FRNRAP. CDR3 length: 11 residues. CDR3 sequence reads: CASGSGFSQYF. The CDR3 nucleotides read TGTGCTAGTGGTTCAGGGTTTTCGCAGTATTTT.

There are a few counts of this clonotype. The chain carries TRBV10-3 and TRBJ2-5, with a weak D call TRBD1 (5 bases). V was clipped by 10 bases and J by 1 base, with 13 bases between them. The CDR3 has 13 residues. Germline-derived CDR1 and CDR2 are ENHRY and SYGVKD. The CDR3 DNA reads TGTGCCACTCTCGGGCAGGGCCAAGAGACCCAGTACTTC. It is translated as CATLGQGQETQYF.

This clonotype was seen ten or more times. The gene calls are TRBV6-5 and TRBJ2-1; TRBD2 is a possible D gene (5 bases). In germline, CDR1 is MNHEY, CDR2 SVGAGI. The CDR3 runs 16 residues. The V end lost 2 bases, the J end lost 2 bases, and 13 bases lay between the germline ends. CDR3 nucleotides: TGTGCCAGCAGTTACACCGGGGAAAGCCCCTACAATGAGCAGTTCTTC. Translating it yields CASSYTGESPYNEQFF.

The chain combines TRBV6-5 with TRBJ2-5; D is ambiguous. Between the trimmed V and J ends, which lost 8 bases and 1 base, there was a span of 17 bases. Germline V gene lookup returns CDR1 MNHEY and CDR2 SVGAGI. This CDR3 has 15 amino acids. The CDR3 nucleotides are TGTGCCAGCGGACCTTATGGCCCTGTCCAAGAGACCCAGTACTTC. This translates into CASGPYGPVQETQYF.

This clonotype was seen only a few times. The chain carries TRBV27 and TRBJ2-7; the match to TRBD2 covers 10 bases. Germline CDR1 is MNHEY and CDR2 is SMNVEV (reference sequence). The CDR3 totals 15 residues. Trimming removed 8 bases from V and 6 bases from J; junction bases left unmatched: 13. In nucleotides, the CDR3 is TGTGCCAGCGAAAAAGGGGCTAGCGGGAGTCGCGAGCAGTACTTC. Protein sequence: CASEKGASGSREQYF.

This clonotype was seen only a few times. The V and J genes are TRBV7-2 and TRBJ1-1; 7 positions match TRBD1. Trimming removed 0 bases from V and 7 bases from J; junction bases left unmatched: 5. The CDR3 loop spans 14 amino acids. CDR1 and CDR2 (germline): SGHTA, FQGNSA. The CDR3 is CASSLATRGDEAFF. CDR3 DNA sequence: TGTGCCAGCAGCTTAGCGACCAGGGGGGATGAAGCTTTCTTT. Together with reference TRBV7-2 and TRBJ1-1, the CDR3 gives the full variable domain: GAGVSQSPSNKVTEKGKDVELRCDPISGHTALYWYRQSLGQGLEFLIYFQGNSAPDKSGLPSDRFSAERTGGSVSTLTIQRTQQEDSAVYLCASSLATRGDEAFFGQGTRLTVV.

This clonotype was picked up a small number of times. This chain uses TRBV25-1 with TRBJ2-5; no definite D call. V gave up 3 bases and J gave up 1 base, with 6 bases separating them. CDR1 is MGHDK and CDR2 is SYGVNS in the germline V gene. The CDR3 length is 13 residues. In DNA form, the CDR3 reads TGTGCCAGCAGTGAGGGGATCCAAGAGACCCAGTACTTC. This gives the protein CASSEGIQETQYF.

V gene TRBV24-1 combines with J gene TRBJ2-5, with D unresolved. The CDR3 has 12 amino acids. From germline, CDR1 is KGHDR and CDR2 SFDVKD. V lost 4 bases, J lost 0 bases, and 2 bases lay in between. CDR3 region: CATSDHQETQYF. Here the CDR3 DNA reads TGTGCCACCAGTGACCACCAAGAGACCCAGTACTTC.

This sequence joins TRBV7-2 and TRBJ2-4; the D call may be TRBD1 or TRBD2 (6 bases each). The DNA end lines up better with TRBJ2-7; the J call may be wrong. Germline CDR1 reads SGHTA; CDR2 reads FQGNSA. This CDR3 comprises 14 residues. CDR3 sequence reads: CASSRTGGRYEQYF. The CDR3 DNA follows: TGTGCCAGCAGCCGCACTGGGGGGCGATACGAGCAGTACTTC.

This clonotype showed up many times. The chain joins TRBV6-6 to TRBJ2-7, with 9 bases matching TRBD1. The CDR3 runs 14 residues. The V gene's germline CDR1 is MNHNY and CDR2 SVGAGI (reference sequence). V was clipped by 6 bases and J by 3 bases; unmatched bases: 6. The CDR3 region has the DNA TGTGCCAGCAGAGGACCGGGACAGGGCTACGAGCAGTACTTC. Translated: CASRGPGQGYEQYF.

The V call is TRBV7-9, the J call TRBJ2-3, with 7 bases identical to TRBD1. This CDR3 comprises 14 residues. V lost 3 bases, J lost 6 bases, and 6 bases stayed unmatched. The V gene's germline CDR1 is SEHNR and CDR2 FQNEAQ (reference sequence). The DNA for the CDR3 is TGTGCCAGCAGCTTTGAGGGGGCGAGGGATACGCAGTATTTT. Translating gives CASSFEGARDTQYF.

This chain joins TRBV6-6 and TRBJ1-1, with a possible D match to TRBD1 (5 bases). CDR3 length: 15 amino acids. Germline CDR1 and CDR2: MNHNY and SVGAGI (reference sequence). V was cut by 4 bases and J by 4 bases, with 16 bases left in between. The CDR3 nucleotides read TGTGCCAGCAGTTTCCCGGGAAGGGGTTCCACTGAAGCTTTCTTT. Residues: CASSFPGRGSTEAFF.

This clonotype has only a few counts. The chain has TRBV15 and TRBJ2-3; 9 bases fit TRBD2. Germline values: CDR1 LNHNV, CDR2 YYDKDF (reference sequence). Trimming at V came to 1 base and at J to 1 base, leaving 3 bases not matched to a gene. The CDR3 covers 16 residues. The CDR3 DNA is TGTGCCACCAGCAGAGGACCTAGCGGGGGCACAGATACGCAGTATTTT. It encodes CATSRGPSGGTDTQYF.

This clonotype occurred a few times. The V gene is TRBV28, the J gene TRBJ2-7; TRBD2 matches at 10 bases. Germline assignment: CDR1 MDHEN and CDR2 SYDVKM. J gave up 3 bases and V 6 bases, and 8 bases lay outside the gene matches. This CDR3 contains 15 residues. CDR3 in amino acids: CASRNPSGRVYEQYF. CDR3 nucleotides: TGTGCCAGCAGGAACCCCAGCGGGAGGGTCTACGAGCAGTACTTC.

This clonotype was observed a single time. The genes are TRBV25-1 and TRBJ2-3; 10 positions agree with TRBD2. The CDR3 extends over 15 amino acids. Trimming took 8 bases from V and 4 from J; bases not matched to a gene: 9. CDR1 and CDR2 (germline): MGHDK, SYGVNS. The CDR3 nucleotides are TGTGCCAGCGGAAGCGGGGGGGTTAGGGCAGATACGCAGTATTTT. This translates into CASGSGGVRADTQYF.

This clonotype was counted only a few times. The CDR3 region has the DNA TGTGCCAGCCTAGGGCTCGGGGACCCCTACGAGCAGTACTTC. It yields the protein CASLGLGDPYEQYF. The chain carries TRBV27 and TRBJ2-7, with D perhaps matching TRBD1 or TRBD2 (5 bases each). The CDR3 totals 14 residues. The ends were cut back, 8 bases at V and 2 bases at J, with 16 bases in the middle. The germline gives CDR1 MNHEY, CDR2 SMNVEV (reference sequence).

The chain combines TRBV20-1 with TRBJ2-1; 11 bases map to TRBD2. Germline-derived CDR1 and CDR2 are DFQATT and SNEGSKA (reference sequence). V lost 3 bases and J lost 6; bases outside the gene matches: 4. The CDR3 has 14 amino acids. In nucleotides, the CDR3 is TGCAGTGCTAGTAGCGGGGGGGCAGGCAATGAGCAGTTCTTC. This translates into CSASSGGAGNEQFF.

The CDR3 DNA sequence: TGCAGTGCTAGAGATGGGGGGGGCAGGGAGACCCAGTACTTC. Its translation is CSARDGGGRETQYF. This chain joins TRBV20-1 and TRBJ2-4; D may be TRBD2 (7 bases). The J call may be wrong; the DNA end is better matched by TRBJ2-5. From germline, CDR1 is DFQATT and CDR2 SNEGSKA (reference sequence). The CDR3 contains 14 residues.

The rearrangement uses TRBV4-2 and TRBJ2-7; 10 bases are shared with TRBD1. J was trimmed by 9 bases and V by 2 bases; bases with no gene match: 4. The CDR3 totals 13 residues. CDR1 LGHNA and CDR2 YNFKEQ come from the germline V gene. The CDR3 region is CASSQLTGGGQYF. CDR3 nucleotide sequence: TGTGCCAGCAGCCAACTGACAGGGGGCGGGCAGTACTTC.

This clonotype appeared many times. In nucleotides, the CDR3 is TGTGCCAGCAGCTTGCCTGGGACAGGGGTATACGAGCAGTACTTC. This sequence encodes CASSLPGTGVYEQYF. The chain is built from TRBV7-2 and TRBJ2-7, with 10 bases matching TRBD1. The CDR3 is 15 amino acids. V shed 3 bases, J shed 4 bases, and the junction held 6 bases outside the gene matches. The germline CDR1 and CDR2 sequences are SGHTA and FQGNSA.

In its sample, this clonotype was seen a few times. The chain recombines TRBV7-2 with TRBJ2-6; 13 bases align to TRBD2. In germline, CDR1 is SGHTA, CDR2 FQGNSA. The junction had 5 bases not matched to a gene; V was cut back by 4 bases and J by 5 bases. The CDR3 contains 17 residues. CDR3 nucleotide sequence: TGTGCCAGCAGCTCTAGGACTAGCGGGAGCTGGGCCAACGTCCTGACTTTC. Encoded protein: CASSSRTSGSWANVLTF.